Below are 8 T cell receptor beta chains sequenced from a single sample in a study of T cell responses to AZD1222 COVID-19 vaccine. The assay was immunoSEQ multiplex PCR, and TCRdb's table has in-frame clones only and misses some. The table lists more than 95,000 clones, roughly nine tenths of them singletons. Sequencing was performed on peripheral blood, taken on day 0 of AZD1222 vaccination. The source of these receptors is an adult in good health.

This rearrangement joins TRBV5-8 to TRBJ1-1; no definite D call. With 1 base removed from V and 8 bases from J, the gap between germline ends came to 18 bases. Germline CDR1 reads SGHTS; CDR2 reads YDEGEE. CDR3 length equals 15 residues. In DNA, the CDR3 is TGTGCCAGCAGCTTGAGACCGAACGCTATAGTAGAAGCTTTCTTT. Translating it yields CASSLRPNAIVEAFF.

CDR3 DNA: TGTGCCAGCAGTGCCAGGACCGGGGATTCACCCCTCCACTTT. Its translation is CASSARTGDSPLHF. This chain joins TRBV2 and TRBJ1-6; D uncertain. Germline loops: CDR1 SNHLY, CDR2 FYNNEI. The CDR3 runs 14 residues. Between the trimmed V and J ends, which lost 4 bases and 8 bases, there was a span of 12 bases. Together with reference TRBV2 and TRBJ1-6, the CDR3 gives the full variable domain: EPEVTQTPSHQVTQMGQEVILRCVPISNHLYFYWYRQILGQKVEFLVSFYNNEISEKSEIFDDQFSVERPDGSNFTLKIRSTKLEDSAMYFCASSARTGDSPLHFGNGTRLTVT.

In nucleotides, the CDR3 is TGTGCCAGCTCACCAATGAGATCTGGGGCCAACGTCCTGACTTTC. Protein sequence: CASSPMRSGANVLTF. The chain recombines TRBV18 with TRBJ2-6; D unresolved. The CDR3 has 15 amino acids. Trimming stripped 2 bases from V and 1 base from J, with 6 bases between. Germline V gene data show CDR1 as KGHSH and CDR2 as LQKENI.

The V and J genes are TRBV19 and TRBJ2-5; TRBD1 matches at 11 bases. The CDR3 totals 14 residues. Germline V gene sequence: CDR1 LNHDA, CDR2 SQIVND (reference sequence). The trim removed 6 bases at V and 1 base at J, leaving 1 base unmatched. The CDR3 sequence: CASSGTGGQETQYF. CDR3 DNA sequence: TGTGCCAGTAGCGGGACAGGGGGCCAAGAGACCCAGTACTTC. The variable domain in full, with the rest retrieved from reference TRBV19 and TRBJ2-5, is DGGITQSPKYLFRKEGQNVTLSCEQNLNHDAMYWYRQDPGQGLRLIYYSQIVNDFQKGDIAEGYSVSREKKESFPLTVTSAQKNPTAFYLCASSGTGGQETQYFGPGTRLLVL.

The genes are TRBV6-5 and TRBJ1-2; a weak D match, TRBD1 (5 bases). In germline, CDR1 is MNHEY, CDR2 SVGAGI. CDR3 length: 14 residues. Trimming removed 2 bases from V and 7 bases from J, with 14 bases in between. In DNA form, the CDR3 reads TGTGCCAGCAGTTACGGAAGGGGTTTGGGTGGCTACACCTTC. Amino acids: CASSYGRGLGGYTF.

Here the CDR3 DNA reads TGTGCCAGCAGCTTAGTTGGGGGGAGCAACGAGCAGTACTTC. Its protein is CASSLVGGSNEQYF. The chain is built from TRBV7-2 and TRBJ2-7; D is possibly TRBD2 (6 bases). The CDR3 is 14 residues long. The V end was cut by 1 base, the J end by 5 bases, with 12 bases between. Germline V gives CDR1 SGHTA, CDR2 FQGNSA.

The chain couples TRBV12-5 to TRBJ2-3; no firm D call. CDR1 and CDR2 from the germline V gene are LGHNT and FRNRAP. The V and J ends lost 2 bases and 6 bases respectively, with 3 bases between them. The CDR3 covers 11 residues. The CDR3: CASGLSDTQYF. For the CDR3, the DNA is TGTGCTAGTGGTTTGTCCGATACGCAGTATTTT.

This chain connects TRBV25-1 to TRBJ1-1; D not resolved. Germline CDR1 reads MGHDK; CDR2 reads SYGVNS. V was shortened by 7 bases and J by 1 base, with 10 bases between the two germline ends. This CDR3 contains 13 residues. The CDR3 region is CASTQAGNTEAFF. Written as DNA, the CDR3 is TGTGCCAGCACCCAGGCGGGGAACACTGAAGCTTTCTTT. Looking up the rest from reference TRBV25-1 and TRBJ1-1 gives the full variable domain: EADIYQTPRYLVIGTGKKITLECSQTMGHDKMYWYQQDPGMELHLIHYSYGVNSTEKGDLSSESTVSRIRTEHFPLTLESARPSHTSQYLCASTQAGNTEAFFGQGTRLTVV.